This TCR beta chain was observed in a study of OX40 agonist ivuxolimab in advanced cancers. The method was immunoSEQ multiplex PCR; TCRdb's version includes in-frame clones alone and lacks a portion of them. The sample has around 56,000 clones; 82% are singletons. Turning to this clone: Its antigen is unidentified.

V was trimmed by 0 bases and J by 7 bases, leaving 16 bases between them. The germline V gene encodes CDR1 GTSNPN and CDR2 SVGIG (reference sequence). This CDR3 has 15 amino acids. Whole-study results and caveats: CD8+ T cells averaged more expanded clones than CD4+.

The chain is built from TRBV30 and TRBJ1-5, with TRBD1 as a possible D gene (6 bases). Sequenced material: CD4+ or CD8+ T cells sorted from blood, taken in a trial of the OX40 agonist ivuxolimab. This receptor was taken from an adult with an advanced solid tumor such as melanoma, head and neck, liver or kidney cancer. For the CDR3, the DNA is TGTGCCTGGAGTGTAGGGGGACTTTTCAGGCAGCCCCAGCATTTT. Translation: CAWSVGGLFRQPQHF.